The rows below give T cell receptor beta chains drawn from one sample of a study of cytomegalovirus exposure and HLA in healthy donors. The protocol was immunoSEQ multiplex PCR, while the TCRdb copy is restricted to in-frame clones and leaves out a portion. The table includes roughly 100,000 clones, roughly 60% detected once. Sequencing used PBMCs. The receptors come from a human donor in good health. CDR3s include the opening cysteine and the closing phenylalanine or tryptophan. Each record gives: V gene, D gene, clone size, J gene, CDR3 DNA, CDR3 protein. D genes are given only for firm matches. Not all rows give a size; the values are once, few, many and, for expanded clones, a class.

v_call: TRBV10-1
d_call: TRBD2
clone_size: .
j_call: TRBJ2-3
cdr3_nt: TGCGCCAGCAGTGAGTCTTGGCGGGAGGGCCTTAACAGCACAGATACGCAGTATTTT
cdr3_aa: CASSESWREGLNSTDTQYF

v_call: TRBV7-9
d_call: .
clone_size: few
j_call: TRBJ2-1
cdr3_nt: TGTGCCAGCAGCTTACTGAGGGGGTCAGTCGATGAGCAGTTCTTC
cdr3_aa: CASSLLRGSVDEQFF

v_call: TRBV18
d_call: TRBD2
clone_size: .
j_call: TRBJ2-7
cdr3_nt: TGTGCCAGCTCACCAGGGACTAGCGGGAGGGGAAGGGAGCAGTACTTC
cdr3_aa: CASSPGTSGRGREQYF

v_call: TRBV19
d_call: TRBD1
clone_size: .
j_call: TRBJ2-3
cdr3_nt: TGTGCCAGTAATACCGACAGGGGAGATACGCAGTATTTT
cdr3_aa: CASNTDRGDTQYF

v_call: TRBV29-1
d_call: TRBD1
clone_size: .
j_call: TRBJ2-7
cdr3_nt: TGCAGCGTTGAAGAGGGACAGGGGTACGAGCAGTACTTC
cdr3_aa: CSVEEGQGYEQYF

v_call: TRBV28
d_call: .
clone_size: .
j_call: TRBJ2-7
cdr3_nt: TGTGCCAGCAGTTTGACAGCAGAGCAGTACTTC
cdr3_aa: CASSLTAEQYF

v_call: TRBV15
d_call: TRBD2
clone_size: .
j_call: TRBJ2-1
cdr3_nt: TGTGCCACCAGCAGACTCATAGCGGGGTCTGGGAATGAGCAGTTCTTC
cdr3_aa: CATSRLIAGSGNEQFF

v_call: TRBV7-8
d_call: TRBD2
clone_size: .
j_call: TRBJ2-2
cdr3_nt: TGTGCCAGCAGCTTAGGCCCGGCTAGCGGGAATACCGGGGAGCTGTTTTTT
cdr3_aa: CASSLGPASGNTGELFF

v_call: TRBV28
d_call: .
clone_size: .
j_call: TRBJ2-7
cdr3_nt: TGTGCCAGCAGCCCCCTGACGGACACCCAGGAGTACGAGCAGTACTTC
cdr3_aa: CASSPLTDTQEYEQYF

v_call: TRBV7-8
d_call: .
clone_size: .
j_call: TRBJ2-7
cdr3_nt: TGTGCCAGCAGCTTAGAGAAGCACGAGCAGTACTTC
cdr3_aa: CASSLEKHEQYF

v_call: TRBV6-5
d_call: .
clone_size: .
j_call: TRBJ2-1
cdr3_nt: TGTGCCAGCAGTTACGGCTCGGGGGATGAGCAGTTCTTC
cdr3_aa: CASSYGSGDEQFF

v_call: TRBV19
d_call: .
clone_size: .
j_call: TRBJ2-2
cdr3_nt: TGTGCCAGTAGTAATGGGCAGAACACCGGGGAGCTGTTTTTT
cdr3_aa: CASSNGQNTGELFF

v_call: TRBV6-5
d_call: TRBD2
clone_size: .
j_call: TRBJ2-1
cdr3_nt: TGTGCCAGCAGTTACTCAGGCGGGAGGGGAGCCAATGAGCAGTTCTTC
cdr3_aa: CASSYSGGRGANEQFF

v_call: TRBV7-7
d_call: TRBD2
clone_size: .
j_call: TRBJ2-7
cdr3_nt: TGTGCCAGCAGCTTAGGTACAGCGGGAGGCGAGCAGTACTTC
cdr3_aa: CASSLGTAGGEQYF

v_call: TRBV5-1
d_call: TRBD1
clone_size: .
j_call: TRBJ1-2
cdr3_nt: TGCGCCAGCAGCTTGATAACAGGGGGCTTGGGTAACTATGGCTACACCTTC
cdr3_aa: CASSLITGGLGNYGYTF

v_call: TRBV6-1
d_call: .
clone_size: few
j_call: TRBJ2-5
cdr3_nt: TGTGCCAGCAAGGGAGAGGGAACGTGGGAGACCCAGTACTTC
cdr3_aa: CASKGEGTWETQYF

v_call: TRBV6-1
d_call: .
clone_size: .
j_call: TRBJ2-1
cdr3_nt: TGTGCCAGCAGTGAGTCGGCCTTCGGGTTTGAGCAGTTCTTC
cdr3_aa: CASSESAFGFEQFF

v_call: TRBV14
d_call: .
clone_size: .
j_call: TRBJ1-1
cdr3_nt: TGTGCCAGCAGCCAAGTCGGTATAGGGGTTTCTTTCTTT
cdr3_aa: CASSQVGIGVSFF

v_call: TRBV7-9
d_call: .
clone_size: .
j_call: TRBJ2-7
cdr3_nt: TGTGCCAGCAGCCCCCCGGCAGGGTACGAGCAGTACTTC
cdr3_aa: CASSPPAGYEQYF

v_call: TRBV30
d_call: .
clone_size: .
j_call: TRBJ1-5
cdr3_nt: TGTGCCTGGAGTGGGCGCGGTCAGCCCCAGCATTTT
cdr3_aa: CAWSGRGQPQHF